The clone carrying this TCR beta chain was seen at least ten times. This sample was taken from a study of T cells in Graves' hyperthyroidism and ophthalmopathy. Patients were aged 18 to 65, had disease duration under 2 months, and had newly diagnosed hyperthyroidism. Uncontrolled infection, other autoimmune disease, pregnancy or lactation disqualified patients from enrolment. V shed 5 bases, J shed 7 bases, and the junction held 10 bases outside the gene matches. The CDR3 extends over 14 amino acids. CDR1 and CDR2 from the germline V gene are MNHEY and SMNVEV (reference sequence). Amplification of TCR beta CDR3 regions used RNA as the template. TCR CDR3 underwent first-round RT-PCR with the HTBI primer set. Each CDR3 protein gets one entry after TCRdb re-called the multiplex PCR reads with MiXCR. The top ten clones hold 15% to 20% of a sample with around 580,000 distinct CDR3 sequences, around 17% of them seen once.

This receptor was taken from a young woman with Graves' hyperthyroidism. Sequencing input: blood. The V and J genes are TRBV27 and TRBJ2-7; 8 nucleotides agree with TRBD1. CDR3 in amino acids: CASSPKTGAGEQYF. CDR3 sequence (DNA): TGTGCCAGCAGTCCCAAGACAGGGGCGGGGGAGCAGTACTTC.